Sequencing of this TCR beta chain was carried out in a study of neoadjuvant anti-PD-1 for oral cavity cancer. At the level of the study: Before surgery, most patients got three to four biweekly 3 mg/kg nivolumab doses. Patients without progression got a fourth dose around day 43.

V shed 4 bases and J shed 7 bases, with 13 bases lying between them. The CDR3 is 13 amino acids. Germline V lookup: CDR1 MGHRA, CDR2 YSYEKL. Time point noted: after neoadjuvant nivolumab, at surgical resection. Patients had newly diagnosed, untreated stage II-IVA oral cavity squamous cell carcinoma. Some clones are missing from TCRdb's copy, which holds only in-frame ones; the method was immunoSEQ multiplex PCR. The top ten clones hold roughly two fifths of a sample with about 15,000 clones, 30% to 45% of them seen once. Many counts were recorded for this clone. This specimen consisted of tumor tissue, obtained after nivolumab (anti-PD-1) treatment. This receptor was identified in a person aged 40 to 85 with oral cavity squamous cell carcinoma. The J gene is TRBJ1-2, the V gene TRBV4-1; D uncertain. CDR3 coding DNA: TGCGCCAGCAGCCTTAATATGGGAGGTGGCTACACCTTC. The encoded protein is CASSLNMGGGYTF.